This TCR beta chain appears in the sequencing data of a study of Graves' ophthalmopathy and Graves' hyperthyroidism. The overall study: Investigators collected peripheral blood at initial diagnosis, before any treatment was given. Whole-study findings and limits: The authors also found most expanded thyroid clonotypes above 0.001 frequency in blood.

Scientists amplified the TCR beta CDR3 regions from RNA transcripts. RT-PCR with HTBI primers came first, then second-round multiplex PCR. TCRdb reanalysed the multiplex PCR reads using MiXCR and keeps one entry per CDR3 protein. Among 200,000 to 250,000 distinct CDR3 sequences listed, roughly 21% were seen once. V dropped 5 bases and J dropped 5 bases, with 18 bases sitting between them. Germline V gives CDR1 MDHEN, CDR2 SYDVKM. The CDR3 has 15 residues. This clonotype appeared many times. What it binds is not known. This TCR was recovered from a woman between 50 and 59 years old with Graves' ophthalmopathy. The chain recombines TRBV28 with TRBJ2-5; D perhaps matches TRBD1 (6 bases). The sample consisted of peripheral blood. CDR3 DNA sequence: TGTGCCAGCAGTCAGCAGGGACACCGAAGTGAGACCCAGTACTTC. Translating it yields CASSQQGHRSETQYF.